The 26 T cell receptor beta chains below come from one sample, sequenced in a study of OX40 agonist ivuxolimab in advanced cancers. TCRdb's table, derived via immunoSEQ multiplex PCR, lists solely in-frame clones and lacks some. The sample carries approximately 44,000 clones, around 93% recorded once. The source material was CD4+ or CD8+ T cells sorted from blood, sampled in a trial of the OX40 agonist ivuxolimab. The receptors were sampled from an adult with an advanced solid tumor such as melanoma, head and neck, liver or kidney cancer.

The CDR3 nucleotides read TGTGCCAGCAGCCAAGAAACTAGCGGCTACAATGAGCAGTTCTTC. Protein sequence: CASSQETSGYNEQFF. This rearrangement joins TRBV14 to TRBJ2-1; 8 bases map to TRBD2. The CDR3 is 15 amino acids. Germline-derived CDR1 and CDR2 are SGHDN and FVKESK. V was clipped by 0 bases and J by 3 bases; unmatched bases: 1.

As concerns this clone: One end of the junction fails to match germline, which may point to a read error. This chain joins TRBV7-7 and TRBJ2-3, with TRBD2 identical over 9 bases. The CDR3 runs to 15 residues. Germline values: CDR1 SSHAT, CDR2 FNYEAQ (reference sequence). The CDR3, as DNA: TGTGCTAGCAGCCCCGGGACTAGCAACACAGATACGCAGTATTTT. It yields the protein CASSPGTSNTDTQYF.

V usage is TRBV19 and J usage is TRBJ2-1; D uncertain. Germline V gene sequence: CDR1 LNHDA, CDR2 SQIVND (reference sequence). This CDR3 has 15 residues. Trimming shortened V by 1 base and J by 0 bases, and 7 bases separated the two germline ends. The CDR3 bases are TGTGCCAGTAGTATAGGAACCAGCTCCTACAATGAGCAGTTCTTC. It translates to CASSIGTSSYNEQFF. The whole variable domain, remainder taken from reference TRBV19 and TRBJ2-1, is DGGITQSPKYLFRKEGQNVTLSCEQNLNHDAMYWYRQDPGQGLRLIYYSQIVNDFQKGDIAEGYSVSREKKESFPLTVTSAQKNPTAFYLCASSIGTSSYNEQFFGPGTRLTVL.

The chain has TRBV7-9 and TRBJ2-1; the D gene is possibly TRBD2 (6 bases). The CDR3 sequence is 15 residues long. V was trimmed by 4 bases and J by 7 bases, leaving 17 bases between them. Germline values: CDR1 SEHNR, CDR2 FQNEAQ (reference sequence). The CDR3 protein is CASSSQPGTANEQFF. The DNA of the CDR3 is TGTGCCAGCAGCTCCCAGCCCGGGACTGCTAATGAGCAGTTCTTC.

This clone is medium-sized by share. J is TRBJ2-7 and V is TRBV15; possibly TRBD2 for D (6 bases). With 0 bases removed from V and 7 bases from J, the gap between germline ends came to 13 bases. CDR1 and CDR2 (germline): LNHNV, YYDKDF (reference sequence). There are 14 residues in the CDR3. CDR3 loop: CATSRDRWGEEQYF. CDR3 nucleotides: TGTGCCACCAGCAGAGATCGATGGGGGGAAGAGCAGTACTTC.

The rearrangement links TRBV4-3 to TRBJ1-1; possibly TRBD1 for D (5 bases). This CDR3 is built from 16 residues. V lost 0 bases to trimming and J lost 0 bases, with 11 bases between them. CDR1 and CDR2 from the germline V gene are LGHNA and YSLEER. CDR3 bases: TGCGCCAGCAGCCAAGAAGGGCGGGGCGTGAACACTGAAGCTTTCTTT. This sequence encodes CASSQEGRGVNTEAFF.

The rearrangement links TRBV6-1 to TRBJ2-2, with D perhaps given as TRBD1 or TRBD2 (5 bases each). Germline V gene sequence: CDR1 MNHNS, CDR2 SASEGT. The length of the CDR3 is 16 residues. Trimming cost V 1 base and J 5 bases, with 14 bases left between them. Here the CDR3 reads CASSEGYGTATGELFF. The CDR3 coding sequence is TGTGCCAGCAGTGAAGGATATGGGACCGCAACCGGGGAGCTGTTTTTT.

This clone was seen only once. The chain couples TRBV5-6 to TRBJ1-2; D not resolved. V was pared by 0 bases and J by 12 bases, with 12 bases between. Germline V gene sequence: CDR1 SGHDT, CDR2 YYEEEE. The CDR3 covers 12 residues. CDR3 DNA: TGTGCCAGCAGCTTGGGTAATCCGCCTGACACCTTC. Encoded protein: CASSLGNPPDTF.

The chain combines TRBV4-2 with TRBJ2-7, with 8 bases lining up with TRBD2. The CDR3 runs to 15 residues. Per the germline V gene, CDR1 is LGHNA and CDR2 is YNFKEQ. J was trimmed by 0 bases and V by 1 base; bases with no gene match: 2. Written as DNA, the CDR3 is TGTGCCAGCAGCCAAGGCCTAGCGGGCTCCTACGAGCAGTACTTC. Encoded protein: CASSQGLAGSYEQYF.

This rearrangement joins TRBV6-1 to TRBJ1-1, with 9 bases fitting TRBD1. After removal of 5 bases from V and 2 bases from J, the junction contained 6 bases not matched to a gene. Germline assignment: CDR1 MNHNS and CDR2 SASEGT. The CDR3 runs 15 residues. The CDR3 region has the DNA TGTGCCAGCAGTTTCCCGGGACAGGGTAACACTGAAGCTTTCTTT. Protein sequence: CASSFPGQGNTEAFF.

V gene TRBV25-1 combines with J gene TRBJ2-2, with D tentatively TRBD1 (6 bases). CDR1 and CDR2 (germline): MGHDK, SYGVNS. The CDR3 sequence is 15 residues long. V was pared by 3 bases and J by 6 bases, with 14 bases between. CDR3 coding DNA: TGTGCCAGCAGTGAGGACAGAACGATCCCCGGGGAGCTGTTTTTT. It specifies CASSEDRTIPGELFF.

This chain links TRBV5-1 with TRBJ2-1, with 7 bases fitting TRBD1. Per the germline V gene, CDR1 is SGHRS and CDR2 is YFSETQ. J gave up 3 bases and V 4 bases, and 10 bases lay outside the gene matches. The CDR3 loop spans 16 amino acids. DNA of the CDR3: TGCGCCAGCAGCAAGGGACAGCAACAAATCTACAATGAGCAGTTCTTC. Residues: CASSKGQQQIYNEQFF.

This chain uses TRBV6-5 with TRBJ2-7, with D unresolved. Trimming shortened V by 4 bases and J by 5 bases, and 9 bases separated the two germline ends. The CDR3 covers 12 residues. Germline V gene sequence: CDR1 MNHEY, CDR2 SVGAGI. DNA for the CDR3: TGTGCCAGCAGTTTTATGGGCCACGAGCAGTACTTC. Translation: CASSFMGHEQYF.

The V and J genes are TRBV15 and TRBJ2-7; 9 positions agree with TRBD2. The CDR3 contains 15 residues. Germline V gene lookup returns CDR1 LNHNV and CDR2 YYDKDF (reference sequence). J lost 3 bases, V lost 5 bases, and 8 bases had no gene match. CDR3 protein: CATSSRTSVIYEQYF. Here the CDR3 DNA reads TGTGCCACCAGCTCCCGGACTAGCGTGATCTACGAGCAGTACTTC.

J is TRBJ1-2 and V is TRBV27; 9 positions match TRBD1. CDR1 and CDR2 from the germline V gene are MNHEY and SMNVEV (reference sequence). V shed 5 bases and J 2 bases; nucleotides not matched to a gene: 3. The CDR3 contains 14 residues. The CDR3 loop reads CASSHGQGNYGYTF. The CDR3 nucleotides read TGTGCCAGCAGTCACGGACAGGGGAACTATGGCTACACCTTC.

This chain uses TRBV6-5 with TRBJ1-2; 8 nucleotides match TRBD1. Germline loops: CDR1 MNHEY, CDR2 SVGAGI. Trimming at V came to 2 bases and at J to 8 bases, leaving 4 bases not matched to a gene. This CDR3 is built from 13 residues. CDR3 protein: CASSYLQGEGYTF. The DNA of the CDR3 is TGTGCCAGCAGTTACCTACAGGGGGAGGGCTACACCTTC.

The chain uses TRBV11-1 and TRBJ2-1; 8 nucleotides line up with TRBD2. This CDR3 comprises 15 residues. V was pared by 1 base and J by 4 bases, with 3 bases of the junction left unmatched. Germline assignment: CDR1 SGHAT and CDR2 FQDESV (reference sequence). CDR3 sequence: CASSLVSGGYNEQFF. The CDR3 coding sequence is TGTGCCAGCAGCTTAGTAAGCGGGGGATACAATGAGCAGTTCTTC.

The CDR3 sequence: CASSGAGTAYYGYTF. The CDR3 DNA follows: TGTGCCAGCAGTGGAGCCGGGACTGCTTACTATGGCTACACCTTC. The rearrangement uses TRBV6-1 and TRBJ1-2, with D maybe TRBD1 (5 bases). V lost 4 bases and J lost 3, with 15 bases in between. CDR3 length: 15 residues. Per the germline V gene, CDR1 is MNHNS and CDR2 is SASEGT.

This chain connects TRBV20-1 to TRBJ1-1; D call uncertain. Germline V gene sequence: CDR1 DFQATT, CDR2 SNEGSKA (reference sequence). Trimming removed 6 bases at V and 2 bases at J, with 7 bases between. The CDR3 is made up of 11 amino acids. In nucleotides, the CDR3 is TGCAGTGCCGGACTCAACACTGAAGCTTTCTTT. Its protein product is CSAGLNTEAFF.

This sequence joins TRBV6-5 and TRBJ2-1; a possible D gene is TRBD1 (7 bases). Trimming cost V 4 bases and J 7 bases, with 11 bases left between them. Germline V gene sequence: CDR1 MNHEY, CDR2 SVGAGI. This CDR3 comprises 13 residues. CDR3 in DNA: TGTGCCAGCAGTTTCAGGGGGGCGAATGAGCAGTTCTTC. Its translation: CASSFRGANEQFF.

The genes are TRBV19 and TRBJ1-2; no definite D call. Trimming removed 1 base from V and 4 bases from J, with 10 bases in between. Germline CDR1 reads LNHDA; CDR2 reads SQIVND (reference sequence). This CDR3 contains 14 residues. In DNA form, the CDR3 reads TGTGCCAGTAGTATAGCGTTGGGATCCTATGGCTACACCTTC. Its protein is CASSIALGSYGYTF.

The chain couples TRBV2 to TRBJ2-5; 13 bases line up with TRBD2. The CDR3 contains 15 residues. The V gene's germline CDR1 is SNHLY and CDR2 FYNNEI. The J segment lost 3 bases and the V segment lost 6 bases, leaving 4 bases of the junction unmatched. Here the CDR3 DNA reads TGTGCCAGCAGCGTTGGACTAGCGGGAGAAGAGACCCAGTACTTC. This codes for CASSVGLAGEETQYF.

The V call is TRBV5-4, the J call TRBJ1-2; 8 nucleotides agree with TRBD1. Germline V gives CDR1 SGHNT, CDR2 YYREEE (reference sequence). The CDR3 consists of 15 residues. V shed 5 bases, J shed 7 bases, and the junction held 13 bases outside the gene matches. The CDR3 bases are TGTGCCAGCAGATTTCAGGGGGCCCCCGGGAGTGGCTACACCTTC. Translated: CASRFQGAPGSGYTF.

This sequence joins TRBV4-1 and TRBJ2-1; possibly TRBD2 for D (5 bases). This CDR3 comprises 15 residues. Trimming pared 0 bases from V and 5 bases from J, leaving 11 bases between. Germline V CDR1 and CDR2: MGHRA, YSYEKL. CDR3: CASSQDGVFDNEQFF. The CDR3 region has the DNA TGCGCCAGCAGCCAAGACGGGGTATTCGACAATGAGCAGTTCTTC.

The chain joins TRBV2 to TRBJ2-1; the match to TRBD2 covers 7 bases. V was pared by 4 bases and J by 4 bases, with 7 bases of the junction left unmatched. The germline CDR1 and CDR2 sequences are SNHLY and FYNNEI. This CDR3 contains 15 residues. DNA of the CDR3: TGTGCCAGCAGTGTATCAAGCGGGACTTACAATGAGCAGTTCTTC. This translates into CASSVSSGTYNEQFF.

This chain joins TRBV7-9 and TRBJ2-1; TRBD1 is a possible D gene (5 bases). V lost 8 bases to trimming and J lost 3 bases, with 14 bases between them. The germline gives CDR1 SEHNR, CDR2 FQNEAQ (reference sequence). The CDR3 consists of 14 residues. This CDR3 is CASRPRGFYNEQFF. CDR3 DNA: TGTGCCAGCCGACCAAGGGGATTCTACAATGAGCAGTTCTTC.